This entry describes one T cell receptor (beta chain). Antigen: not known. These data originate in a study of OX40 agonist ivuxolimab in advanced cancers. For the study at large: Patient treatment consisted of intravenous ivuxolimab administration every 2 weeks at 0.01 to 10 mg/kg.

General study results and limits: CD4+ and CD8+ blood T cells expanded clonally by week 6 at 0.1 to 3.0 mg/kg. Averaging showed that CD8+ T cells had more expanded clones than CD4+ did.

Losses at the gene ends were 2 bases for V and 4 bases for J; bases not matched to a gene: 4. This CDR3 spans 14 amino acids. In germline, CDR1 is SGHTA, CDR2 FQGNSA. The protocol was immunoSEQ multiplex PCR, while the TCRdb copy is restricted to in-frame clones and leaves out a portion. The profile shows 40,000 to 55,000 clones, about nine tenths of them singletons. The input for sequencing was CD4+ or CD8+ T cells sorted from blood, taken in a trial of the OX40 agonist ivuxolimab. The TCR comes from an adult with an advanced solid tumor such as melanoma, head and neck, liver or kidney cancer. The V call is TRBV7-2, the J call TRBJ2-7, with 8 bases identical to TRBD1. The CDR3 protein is CASSLFQGAYEQYF. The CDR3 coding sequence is TGTGCCAGCAGCTTATTTCAGGGGGCATACGAGCAGTACTTC.